This T cell receptor (beta chain) was documented in a study of CD39 and CD103 CD8 tumor-infiltrating T cells (dated by TCRdb to between 2018 and 2020). The study in broad terms: The repertoire comparisons shown came from four patients: one with an HPV-positive HNSCC, one with an HPV-negative HNSCC, one with ovarian cancer and one with melanoma. Deep sequencing of TCRbeta CDR3 was used to compare the repertoires of CD8 TIL subsets, defined by CD103 and CD39, with those of peripheral memory CD8 T cells.

From roughly 10,000 to 100,000 sorted cells per subset, genomic DNA was extracted using the DNeasy Blood and Tissue Kit. The immunoSEQ service sequenced and mapped the TCRbeta V-J or V-D-J regions, with coverage above 9.5x for each sample. The published analysis was carried out like this. Only productive rearrangements exported from the immunoSEQ Analyzer platform were analyzed, with clonality assessed on the 500 most abundant clones. To quantify how much repertoires overlapped between populations, both the Morisita-Horn similarity index and the Jaccard index were used. In about six cancer patients, Morisita-Horn similarity was measured between the TCR repertoires of CD8 T-cell subsets. TCRdb provides this immuneACCESS table in a form limited to in-frame rearrangements. Some clones are lacking; in checked studies, under half of them reflect an unresolved V gene, and why the rest are absent is not known. That table is the source of V, J and clone size, and D and trimming were worked out from the DNA. The sample table holds roughly 600 clones, of which just under 70% were seen once. The ten largest clones capture over 25% of the sample.

What the study reported, not specific to this receptor: Clonotypes from DP TILs were seldom detected in blood or uninvolved lymph node, while clonotypes from DN TILs overlapped to a large extent with peripheral memory CD8 repertoires. DP CD8 TILs appeared more oligoclonal than DN and SP CD8 TILs and blood memory CD8 T cells, with top 30 clonotypes covering about 56-86%.

V has 7 bases trimmed and J has 6 bases trimmed; junction bases matching no gene number 8. As encoded in the germline V gene, CDR1 is MNHGY while CDR2 is SVAAGI. The CDR3 starts with the cysteine, ends with the phenylalanine, and has 14 residues. Of the read, only the CDR3 DNA is kept; its 42 bases are in frame from base 1. No therapy was being received by patients at the time of sample collection, although prior treatments had ranged from chemotherapy, radiotherapy, surgery and immunotherapy to none. After thawing, cells were enriched for T lymphocytes using a negative-selection kit, with EpCAM beads added for tumor-infiltrating lymphocytes. CD8 TIL subsets were FACS-sorted as CD3+CD4-CD8+CD45RA- cells split by CD39 and CD103 expression into DN, SP and DP. Tumor specimens were cut into small pieces, digested for 1 h with hyaluronidase, collagenase and DNase, then filtered, enriched over Ficoll and cryopreserved. Populations were sorted on a FACSAria II to 99% purity, and cell pellets were frozen without culture for TCR sequencing.

Comment on this clone: The antigen it recognizes is unknown. Qualities for individual bases were not recorded, and no much larger clone is one base off.

The chain is assembled from TRBV6-9 and TRBJ1-5; 8 nucleotides in the junction match TRBD1. This sequence originates from a human donor with ovarian cancer. Sequencing used CD39- CD103+ CD8+ T cells sorted from the tumor. The cell subset or site tag for this specimen amounts to: CD103+CD39- single-positive CD45RA- CD8 T cells. The nucleotides are TGTGCCAGCATCCCGACACAGGGGGGTCAGCCCCAGCATTTT. Translated, it gives CASIPTQGGQPQHF.